These T cell receptor beta chains were read from a single sample in a study of T cell changes during pregnancy in multiple sclerosis. Assay used: immunoSEQ multiplex PCR; TCRdb lists only in-frame clones, some missing. The sample holds 48,000 or so clones, 94% seen once. The sample in question was CD4+ T cells from peripheral blood mononuclear cells, obtained in the first trimester of pregnancy. Source of these receptors: a female donor with multiple sclerosis, enrolled in a pregnancy study. Each CDR3 is given with its conserved first and last residue. The order of the fields is clone size, V gene, D gene, J gene, CDR3 DNA, CDR3 protein. D genes are given only for firm matches. Not all rows give a size; the values are once, few, many and, for expanded clones, a class.

-,TRBV5-1,-,TRBJ1-2,TGCGCCAGCAGCTTGACAGCGGATGGCTACACCTTC,CASSLTADGYTF
-,TRBV29-1,-,TRBJ1-2,TGCAGCGTTGATCAACTAGGAACAAACTATGGCTACACCTTC,CSVDQLGTNYGYTF
-,TRBV7-7,-,TRBJ2-2,TGTGCTAGCAGCCGTTGGGGACTCTCGAACACCGGGGAGCTGTTTTTT,CASSRWGLSNTGELFF
-,TRBV7-8,TRBD1,TRBJ1-1,TGTGCCAGCAGCCAAGGGACAGTGATTACTGAAGCTTTCTTT,CASSQGTVITEAFF
-,TRBV5-1,TRBD2,TRBJ2-1,TGCGCCAGCAGCCGATCCGGGACTAGCGGGGTTAATGAGCAGTTCTTC,CASSRSGTSGVNEQFF
-,TRBV15,TRBD1,TRBJ2-7,TGTGCCACCAGCATTCCGGGACAGGGGAGGTACGAGCAGTACTTC,CATSIPGQGRYEQYF
-,TRBV7-3,TRBD2,TRBJ2-1,TGTGCCAGCAGCCCAGCCGCTAGCGGGGGGAGAGAGCAGTTCTTC,CASSPAASGGREQFF
-,TRBV9,TRBD1,TRBJ2-4,TGTGCCAGCAGCGTAGATCCCGGACAGGGAGCCAAAAACATTCAGTACTTC,CASSVDPGQGAKNIQYF
once,TRBV11-2,-,TRBJ2-5,TGTGCCAGCAGCTTAGGTCGCCAAGAGACCCAGTACTTC,CASSLGRQETQYF
once,TRBV19,TRBD2,TRBJ2-3,TGTGCCAGTAGTATAAGGACTAGCGGGGGGGCAAGGGGAGATACGCAGTATTTT,CASSIRTSGGARGDTQYF
-,TRBV6-5,-,TRBJ2-7,TGTGCCAGCAGTTACCCCGGCGGGACCGGCGAGCAGTACTTC,CASSYPGGTGEQYF
-,TRBV11-2,TRBD1,TRBJ1-6,TGTGCCAGCAGGGAAATGACAGGGCTAGATTCACCCCTCCACTTT,CASREMTGLDSPLHF
once,TRBV6-5,TRBD1,TRBJ1-4,TGTGCCAGCAGACCACAGGGGATAGGGGAAAAACTGTTTTTT,CASRPQGIGEKLFF
-,TRBV19,TRBD2,TRBJ2-5,TGTGCCAGTAGTATCCTCAGCGGGGGGTACGGGGGGGAGACCCAGTACTTC,CASSILSGGYGGETQYF
-,TRBV29-1,TRBD2,TRBJ2-1,TGCAGCGTTGGGTCCCTGGGGGGGAAGGAGCAGTTCTTC,CSVGSLGGKEQFF
-,TRBV21-1,-,TRBJ2-7,TGTGCCAGCAGCCCGAGACATGGACAGGGGGCCAGCGAGCAGTACTTC,CASSPRHGQGASEQYF
-,TRBV4-1,TRBD2,TRBJ2-7,TGCGCCAGCAGCCAGGGACTAGCGATAACCTACGAGCAGTACTTC,CASSQGLAITYEQYF
once,TRBV6-1,-,TRBJ1-3,TGTGCCAGCAGCACAGACGCACACTCTGGAAACACCATATATTTT,CASSTDAHSGNTIYF
-,TRBV10-3,-,TRBJ2-3,TGTGCCATCAGTGCAGAACTAGTCACAGATACGCAGTATTTT,CAISAELVTDTQYF
-,TRBV27,TRBD1,TRBJ1-2,TGTGCCAGCAGATTGACAGGGGCGTCTGGCTACACCTTC,CASRLTGASGYTF
once,TRBV25-1,-,TRBJ2-2,TGTGCCAGCAGTTCTCCGGGGTGGACCGGGGAGCTGTTTTTT,CASSSPGWTGELFF
-,TRBV15,-,TRBJ1-2,TGTGCCACCAGCAGAGATGGCACAGACTATGGCTACACCTTC,CATSRDGTDYGYTF
-,TRBV11-2,-,TRBJ2-1,TGTGCCAGCACCCTACTCGGACAGAGTAACAATGAGCAGTTCTTC,CASTLLGQSNNEQFF
-,TRBV5-1,-,TRBJ1-1,TGCGCCAGCAGCCCCGGGACACCGAACACTGAAGCTTTCTTT,CASSPGTPNTEAFF
-,TRBV29-1,-,TRBJ2-7,TGCAGCGTTGTGGTCAGGGGCATCTACGAGCAGTACTTC,CSVVVRGIYEQYF
-,TRBV9,TRBD1,TRBJ1-2,TGTGCCAGCAGCACATCCGGGACAGCAAACTATGGCTACACCTTC,CASSTSGTANYGYTF
-,TRBV9,TRBD1,TRBJ1-4,TGTGCCAGCAGCGTAGCGGACAGGGTATCAGGGAAACTGTTTTTT,CASSVADRVSGKLFF
-,TRBV27,-,TRBJ1-2,TGTGCCAGCAGTTTGCGTGTGCGGGGGACAACTACAAACTATGGCTACACCTTC,CASSLRVRGTTTNYGYTF
-,TRBV7-9,-,TRBJ1-1,TGTGCCAGCTTGATGACGGGGAACACTGAAGCTTTCTTT,CASLMTGNTEAFF
-,TRBV27,-,TRBJ1-5,TGTGCCAGCGCTCCTGGGGGCAGAGGAAGCAATCAGCCCCAGCATTTT,CASAPGGRGSNQPQHF
-,TRBV2,TRBD1,TRBJ1-1,TGTGCCAGCATTACAGGGGCTTCTGAAGCTTTCTTT,CASITGASEAFF
-,TRBV7-3,TRBD1,TRBJ1-2,TGTGCCAGCAGCTCTCGGACAGGGGAGGGCTATGGCTACACCTTC,CASSSRTGEGYGYTF
-,TRBV7-2,TRBD2,TRBJ2-5,TGTGCCAGCAGCTTAGTTACTAGCGGGGGCCCGAACGGGGCGACCCAGTACTTC,CASSLVTSGGPNGATQYF
-,TRBV9,TRBD1,TRBJ1-5,TGTGCCAGCAGCAAGGGGACAGGGCTGGGTCAGCCCCAGCATTTT,CASSKGTGLGQPQHF
-,TRBV5-1,-,TRBJ1-1,TGCGCCAGCAGCTTGGCAGGAATGAACACTGAAGCTTTCTTT,CASSLAGMNTEAFF
-,TRBV5-1,-,TRBJ2-5,TGCGCCAGCAGCTTGGGCAGAGGCCAAGAGACCCAGTACTTC,CASSLGRGQETQYF
-,TRBV11-3,TRBD2,TRBJ2-3,TGTGCCAGCAGCCCCGGTGGGGGGCTAGCGGGGACAGATACGCAGTATTTT,CASSPGGGLAGTDTQYF
-,TRBV29-1,-,TRBJ2-2,TGCAGCGTAGGGGTCACCGGGGAGCTGTTTTTT,CSVGVTGELFF
-,TRBV14,TRBD1,TRBJ1-1,TGTGCCAGCAGCCCGACTAGGAGCCGGGACCCAGGGGGCACTGAAGCTTTCTTT,CASSPTRSRDPGGTEAFF
few,TRBV7-3,TRBD1,TRBJ1-1,TGTGCCAGCAGCCGACAGGGAGGATTCGCTGAAGCTTTCTTT,CASSRQGGFAEAFF
-,TRBV30,TRBD2,TRBJ2-5,TGTGCCTGGAGTGTAAAGCGGGGGGGCCTTGAGACCCAGTACTTC,CAWSVKRGGLETQYF
once,TRBV6-5,-,TRBJ2-7,TGTGCCAGCAGTTACGGTGGGACAATCTACGAGCAGTACTTC,CASSYGGTIYEQYF